This is a list of T cell receptor beta chains from one sample in a study of T cell repertoires in cytomegalovirus infection. One entry per CDR3 protein results from TCRdb running MiXCR on the reads. The top ten clones hold 13% of a sample with fewer than 1,000,000 distinct CDR3 sequences, about a third of them seen once. The antigens of these receptors remain unknown. This material consisted of cultured CD8+ T cells from PBMCs, taken from culture after CMV antigen stimulation. The source of these receptors is a human donor in good health (CMV status not recorded). Some clones in this sample may be carry-over from other donors' samples. Both conserved end residues are part of each CDR3. The D gene is left open where the match is weak. Expanded clones get a size class; other rows say once, few or many, or leave the size out.

CDR3 length	J gene	D gene	V gene	clone size	CDR3 DNA	CDR3 protein
11	TRBJ2-3	TRBD1	TRBV7-8	.	TGTGCCTGTACAGGGGAAGATACGCAGTATTTT	CACTGEDTQYF
17	TRBJ1-6	.	TRBV27	.	TGTGCCAGCAGTTTATCAAGGGGACCTAACTATAATTCACCCCTCCACTTT	CASSLSRGPNYNSPLHF
17	TRBJ1-1	.	TRBV12-5	.	TGTGCTAGTGGTTTCGGCCCGTCCCCCCAGGGAAGCACTGAAGCTTTCTTT	CASGFGPSPQGSTEAFF
18	TRBJ2-2	.	TRBV27	.	TGTGCCAGCAGTTTAGCCGCAGGTGGCGGACCGAACACCGGGGAGCTGTTTTTT	CASSLAAGGGPNTGELFF
15	TRBJ1-1	.	TRBV12-5	few	TGTGCTAGTGGTTTGGGCCCCGGCAGGAACACTGAAGCTTTCTTT	CASGLGPGRNTEAFF
16	TRBJ2-2	.	TRBV11-3	.	TGTGCCAGCAGCTTAGTGGCTCACGCGAACACCGGGGAGCTGTTTTTT	CASSLVAHANTGELFF
14	TRBJ2-1	.	TRBV5-3	.	TGTGCCAGCAGCTCTACGGGCCACAACAATGAGCAGTTCTTC	CASSSTGHNNEQFF
14	TRBJ1-1	.	TRBV6-5	.	TGTGCCAGCAGTCCCTCGGGGGGAAGGGCGAGGTCTTTCTTT	CASSPSGGRARSFF
13	TRBJ1-5	.	TRBV29-1	few	TGCAGCGTTGTGACAGAGGGCAATCAGCCCCAGCATTTT	CSVVTEGNQPQHF
14	TRBJ2-2	TRBD1	TRBV6-5	.	TGTGCCAGCAGTTACGTACAGGGGGCCGGGGAGCTGTTTTTT	CASSYVQGAGELFF
17	TRBJ2-2	.	TRBV5-5	.	TGTGCCAGCAGCTTGTCGGTTAAAAGGGGGTTCACCGGGGAGCTGTTTTTT	CASSLSVKRGFTGELFF
14	TRBJ2-1	.	TRBV27	few	TGTGCCAGCAGTTTAACACCGGGCCGCGAAGAAAAGTTCTTC	CASSLTPGREEKFF
14	TRBJ2-1	.	TRBV18	.	TGTGCCAGCTCACCACCGATCTCCGGGAGAGAGCAGTTCTTC	CASSPPISGREQFF
15	TRBJ1-6	.	TRBV5-8	once	TGTGTCAGCAGCTTGCGGGGACAAGGGAGTTCACCCCTCCACTTT	CVSSLRGQGSSPLHF
17	TRBJ2-1	.	TRBV5-1	.	TGCGCCAGCAGCTTGTTTGCAGCGGACCTCATTTACAATGAGCAGTTCTTC	CASSLFAADLIYNEQFF
13	TRBJ1-2	.	TRBV6-1	many	TGTGCCAGCAGTGACCCCGACGCCTATGGCTACACCTTC	CASSDPDAYGYTF
16	TRBJ2-7	TRBD2	TRBV27	.	TGTGCCAGCAGTTTATCGGGACTAGCGGGGGGCTACGAGCAGTACTTC	CASSLSGLAGGYEQYF
14	TRBJ1-5	.	TRBV2	many	TGTGCCAGCAGTGAACGGTATAGCAATCAGCCCCAGCATTTT	CASSERYSNQPQHF
14	TRBJ2-3	.	TRBV11-2	few	TGTGCCAGCAGCTTAGGGACTCTCACAGATACGCAGTATTTT	CASSLGTLTDTQYF
14	TRBJ2-5	.	TRBV7-9	.	TGTGCCAGCAGCTTAGCAGAAGAGGAAGAGACCCAGTACTTC	CASSLAEEEETQYF
15	TRBJ2-7	.	TRBV6-5	.	TGTGCCAGCAGTTACGGTTCCATAGTAGCCTACGAGCAGTACTTC	CASSYGSIVAYEQYF
16	TRBJ2-5	TRBD1	TRBV7-2	many	TGTGCCAGCAGCATTTTCCCGGGACAGGGGTCGAAGACCCAGTACTTC	CASSIFPGQGSKTQYF
15	TRBJ2-1	TRBD1	TRBV11-2	.	TGTGCCAGCAGCTTAGAATGGGGACAGGGAAATGAGCAGTTCTTC	CASSLEWGQGNEQFF
11	TRBJ2-3	.	TRBV2	.	TGTGCCAACCAGTTCCCGGATACGCAGTATTTT	CANQFPDTQYF
16	TRBJ2-2	.	TRBV5-4	.	TGTGCCAGCAGCCCGCCCGGGACATCGAACACCGGGGAGCTGTTTTTT	CASSPPGTSNTGELFF
14	TRBJ2-3	TRBD2	TRBV25-1	.	TGTGCCAGCAGTGCCCGGACTAGTGTTGATACGCAGTATTTT	CASSARTSVDTQYF